Listed below are T cell receptor beta chains from one sample, sequenced in a study of T cell repertoires in cytomegalovirus infection. MiXCR was run by TCRdb on the reads, yielding one entry per CDR3 protein. Among about 230,000 distinct CDR3 sequences listed, 22% were seen once. The specimen was CD8+ T cells from PBMCs. All receptors derive from a human donor in good health (CMV status not recorded). Some clones in this sample may be carry-over from other donors' samples. CDR3s include the opening cysteine and the closing phenylalanine or tryptophan. Each record gives: clone size, J gene, V gene, D gene, CDR3 DNA, CDR3 protein. D genes are given only for firm matches. Size is stated for part of the rows, as once, few or many counts, or as a class when the clone is expanded.

NA	TRBJ1-1	TRBV20-1	NA	TGCGGGGATATGGACGGACTGAACACTGAAGCTTTCTTT	CGDMDGLNTEAFF
few	TRBJ2-1	TRBV7-3	TRBD2	TGTGCCAGCAGTGAACTAGCGGGGGGGAACAATGAGCAGTTCTTC	CASSELAGGNNEQFF
NA	TRBJ2-3	TRBV2	NA	TGTGCCAGCAGTGTTTCGGGGGCAGATACGCAGTATTTT	CASSVSGADTQYF
NA	TRBJ2-7	TRBV19	NA	TGTGCCAGTAGTATGGATCCACTGAGGGAGCAGTACTTC	CASSMDPLREQYF
many	TRBJ2-5	TRBV6-2/TRBV6-3	TRBD2	TGTGCCAGCAGTTACGGGACTAGCGGACTTGGGGAGACCCAGTACTTC	CASSYGTSGLGETQYF
few	TRBJ2-7	TRBV6-5	TRBD1	TGTGCCAGCAGTTACTACCAGGGGGCAAATCACGAGCAGTACTTC	CASSYYQGANHEQYF
NA	TRBJ2-1	TRBV30	NA	TGTGCCTGGAGTGTACTCGGGGGGCAGCGGGGCAATGAGCAGTTCTTC	CAWSVLGGQRGNEQFF
few	TRBJ1-5	TRBV7-9	NA	TGTGCCAGCAGACGGGGGGGGCAGGGGATATTTAGCAATCAGCCCCAGCATTTT	CASRRGGQGIFSNQPQHF
NA	TRBJ1-2	TRBV6-5	TRBD1	TGTGCCAGCAGTACCCAAACGGGACAGGGAGGCTATGGCTACACCTTC	CASSTQTGQGGYGYTF
NA	TRBJ1-1	TRBV28	TRBD1	TGTGCCAGCAGTTTGCTGAACAGGGGCCCGAACACTGAAGCTTTCTTT	CASSLLNRGPNTEAFF
NA	TRBJ2-4	TRBV28	NA	TGTGCCAGCAGTTTAGAGTTCGGGCAGGGAGTTGCCAAAAACATTCAGTACTTC	CASSLEFGQGVAKNIQYF
NA	TRBJ1-5	TRBV12-3/TRBV12-4	NA	TGTGCCAGCAGTTACCCGAGACAGCCCCAGCATTTT	CASSYPRQPQHF
NA	TRBJ2-7	TRBV6-1	TRBD2	TGTGCCAGCAGTTCTGGGACTAGCGGGGTCGACGAGCAGTACTTC	CASSSGTSGVDEQYF
many	TRBJ2-1	TRBV7-9	TRBD1	TGTGCCAGCAGCCCCCGGACAGGGGTCGTGGATGAGCAGTTCTTC	CASSPRTGVVDEQFF
many	TRBJ1-1	TRBV10-3	NA	TGTGCCATCAGACAGCACACTGAAGCTTTCTTT	CAIRQHTEAFF
few	TRBJ1-1	TRBV29-1	NA	TGCAGCGGGACGGGGGAGAACACTGAAGCTTTCTTT	CSGTGENTEAFF
few	TRBJ2-7	TRBV27	NA	TGTGCCAGCAGTTTTGGGGGGTACTCCTACGAGCAGTACTTC	CASSFGGYSYEQYF
few	TRBJ2-5	TRBV29-1	TRBD1	TGCAGCGTTGACAGGGACAGAGGGGATTTAACCCAGTACTTC	CSVDRDRGDLTQYF
few	TRBJ2-7	TRBV28	TRBD1	TGTGCCAGCAGCTCTCGGACAGGGTTCTACGAGCAGTACTTC	CASSSRTGFYEQYF
NA	TRBJ2-7	TRBV6-8	NA	TGTGTCAGCAGTTACCCTGGACAGAGCTACGAGCAGTACTTC	CVSSYPGQSYEQYF
many	TRBJ2-5	TRBV7-9	TRBD1	TGTGCCAGCAGCCCGGAGGGGACAGGGGGGGAGACCCAGTACTTC	CASSPEGTGGETQYF
few	TRBJ1-1	TRBV4-1	NA	TGCGCCAGCAGCCAAGAAGGGGAAGCTTTCTTT	CASSQEGEAFF
few	TRBJ1-1	TRBV6-1	NA	TGTGCCAGCAGTGACGGTGCGGAAGCTTTCTTT	CASSDGAEAFF
NA	TRBJ2-1	TRBV29-1	TRBD1	TGCAGCGTTGAAGGACGACAGGGGGCAGCTATCGATGAGCAGTTCTTC	CSVEGRQGAAIDEQFF
NA	TRBJ2-1	TRBV7-9	TRBD1	TGTGCCAGCAGCTTCCCGGACAGGGCCAACAATGAGCAGTTCTTC	CASSFPDRANNEQFF
few	TRBJ1-5	TRBV19	NA	TGTGCCAGTAGTATTGGAGGACAGAGCAATCAGCCCCAGCATTTT	CASSIGGQSNQPQHF
few	TRBJ2-7	TRBV29-1	NA	TGCAGCGTTGGTTGGAGCTCCTACGAGCAGTACTTC	CSVGWSSYEQYF
NA	TRBJ2-1	TRBV25-1	NA	TGTGCCAGCAGTCCCCGATCCTACAATGAGCAGTTCTTC	CASSPRSYNEQFF
NA	TRBJ2-3	TRBV4-1	NA	TGCGCCAGCAGCCAGGGAGTTGGGGCTAGCACAGATACGCAGTATTTT	CASSQGVGASTDTQYF
NA	TRBJ2-2	TRBV29-1	TRBD1	TGCAGCGTCAGGGGGCCGAACACCGGGGAGCTGTTTTTT	CSVRGPNTGELFF
NA	TRBJ1-4	TRBV14	TRBD1	TGTGCCAGCAGCCGAGAAGCCCCCGACAGGGTCGGTGAAAAACTGTTTTTT	CASSREAPDRVGEKLFF
many	TRBJ2-1	TRBV4-1	NA	TGCGCCAGCAGCCAAGATACCCGCAGCCAGCAGTTCTTC	CASSQDTRSQQFF
many	TRBJ2-7	TRBV7-9	TRBD1	TGTGCCAGCAGCCCGTCCGGGACAGGGATTGGCGAGCAGTACTTC	CASSPSGTGIGEQYF
few	TRBJ2-7	TRBV12-3/TRBV12-4	NA	TGTGCCAGCAGCCTAGGGGAAGTTGGGTACGAGCAGTACTTC	CASSLGEVGYEQYF
few	TRBJ2-3	TRBV6-1	TRBD2	TGTGCCAGCGGGGCTAGCGGGGGGGCTGCAGATACGCAGTATTTT	CASGASGGAADTQYF
NA	TRBJ2-7	TRBV6-6	TRBD2	TGTGCCAGCAGCGCGACGGGGGGGATCTACGAGCAGTACTTC	CASSATGGIYEQYF
few	TRBJ2-1	TRBV28	TRBD2	TGTGCCAGCAGTTTCCTAGCGGGGACTAACAATGAGCAGTTCTTC	CASSFLAGTNNEQFF
NA	TRBJ2-7	TRBV6-8	TRBD2	TGTGCCAGCAGTTACGGCCTAGCGGGGGCCTACGAGCAGTACTTC	CASSYGLAGAYEQYF
NA	TRBJ1-6	TRBV5-4	NA	TGTGCCAGCAGCGTGGGGCTAGCGGATTCACCCCTCCACTTT	CASSVGLADSPLHF
NA	TRBJ1-2	TRBV29-1	NA	TGCAGTGGAGGGATTGGCTATGGCTACACCTTC	CSGGIGYGYTF
NA	TRBJ2-1	TRBV2	NA	TGTGCCAGCAGTGAAGCGCTTTCAGGGCGCTCCTACAATGAGCAGTTCTTC	CASSEALSGRSYNEQFF